This T cell receptor beta chain came from a study of chemoradiotherapy in HPV16-positive cancers. Whole-study findings and limits: In HPV16-positive patients, HPV-responsive T-cell expansion tracked better recurrence-free survival. Non-HPV-specific T cells did not expand in tumors during treatment, whereas candidate HPV-specific clones and E7-related motifs did. The functional HPV-specific definition rests on just a couple of HPV16-positive patients.

Sequencing used immunoSEQ multiplex PCR; TCRdb keeps in-frame clones, though not all of them. The sample records 20,000 to 30,000 clones, approximately 95% being singletons. Germline loops: CDR1 GTSNPN, CDR2 SVGIG (reference sequence). V lost 2 bases to trimming and J lost 8 bases, with 21 bases between them. The CDR3 has 15 amino acids. Comments on this clone: The antigen is not known.

V gene TRBV30 combines with J gene TRBJ1-2; tentative D call: TRBD1 (6 bases). This TCR was recovered from a human donor with HPV-associated anogenital cancer. Sample collection was performed from a patient who underwent chemoradiotherapy. CDR3 nucleotides: TGTGCCTGGAGTAAGCCGCCGGGGGCAGTACGGGGCTACACCTTC. Its protein is CAWSKPPGAVRGYTF. The full variable domain, its missing parts supplied by reference TRBV30 and TRBJ1-2, is SQTIHQWPATLVQPVGSPLSLECTVEGTSNPNLYWYRQAAGRGLQLLFYSVGIGQISSEVPQNLSASRPQDRQFILSSKKLLLSDSGFYLCAWSKPPGAVRGYTFGSGTRLTVV.